This T cell receptor beta chain comes out of a study of blood T cell repertoires in COVID-19. The wider study: T cells, B-cell-depleted T cells, or PBMCs provided the cDNA or gDNA that served as material.

The CDR3 sequence is 15 residues long. Germline V gene data show CDR1 as SNHLY and CDR2 as FYNNEI. V dropped 7 bases and J dropped 1; count of bases not matched to a gene: 6. This clone was recorded once. The age range of participants was about 18 to 90 years, with residence in more than 20 US areas. Assignment of participants to cohorts was predicated upon participant-reported clinical history. The authors' processing: Estimates of nucleated cell counts were drawn from the amplification of reference gene primers. TCRdb's table, derived via immunoSEQ multiplex PCR, lists solely in-frame clones and lacks some. V and J calls plus clone size are reproduced from that table; the DNA served to infer D and trimming. This table has hundreds of thousands of clones, roughly four fifths appearing once.

The source is a man between 40 and 49 years old who had been exposed to COVID-19. V and J are TRBV2 and TRBJ2-2; 7 positions agree with TRBD2. The specimen sequenced was PBMCs or T cells enriched from blood (not recorded which). This CDR3 reads CASTSWGGNTGELFF. CDR3 coding DNA: TGTGCCAGCACGAGTTGGGGGGGGAACACCGGGGAGCTGTTTTTT.